This TCR beta chain was recovered during a study of blood T cells in healthy people across ages. With a J-beta primer mix and a sample-barcoded 5' primer, a second PCR ran about 6 to 11 cycles. TCRdb independently ran MiXCR on the 5' RACE reads; one entry per CDR3 protein. Here the sample spans some 920,000 distinct CDR3 sequences, just over 50% being singletons. This clonotype was counted only a few times. The receptor's source is a woman between 55 and 75 years old in good health. Sequenced: blood.

The CDR3 loop reads CASLPGLTDNEQFF. The CDR3 nucleotides are TGTGCCAGCTTGCCGGGACTGACCGACAATGAGCAGTTCTTC. This chain joins TRBV21-1 and TRBJ2-1; the DNA was not compared with TRBD2, the D call given in the table. TRBV21-1 corresponds to a pseudogene. CDR3 length equals 14 residues.